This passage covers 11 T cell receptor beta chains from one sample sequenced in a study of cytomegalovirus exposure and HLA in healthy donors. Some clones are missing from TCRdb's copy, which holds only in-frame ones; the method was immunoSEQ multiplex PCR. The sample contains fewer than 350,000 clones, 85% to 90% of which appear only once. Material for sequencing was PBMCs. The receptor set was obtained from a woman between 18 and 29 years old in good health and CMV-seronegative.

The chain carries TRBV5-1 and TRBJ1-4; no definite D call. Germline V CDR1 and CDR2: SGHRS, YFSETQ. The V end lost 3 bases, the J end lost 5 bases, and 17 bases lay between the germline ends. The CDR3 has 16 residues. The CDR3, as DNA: TGCGCCAGCAGCTCGACCGAGAGGGATTGGAATGAAAAACTGTTTTTT. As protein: CASSSTERDWNEKLFF.

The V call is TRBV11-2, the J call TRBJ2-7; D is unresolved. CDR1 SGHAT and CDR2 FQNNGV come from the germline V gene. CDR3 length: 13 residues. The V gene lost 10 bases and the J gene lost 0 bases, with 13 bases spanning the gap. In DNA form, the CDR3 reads TGTGCCACCACTTCAGGTTTCTCCTACGAGCAGTACTTC. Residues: CATTSGFSYEQYF.

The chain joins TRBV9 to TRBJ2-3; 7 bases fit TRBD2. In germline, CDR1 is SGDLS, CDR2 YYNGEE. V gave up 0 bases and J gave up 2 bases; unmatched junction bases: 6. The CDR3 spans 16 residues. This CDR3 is CASSVGLGGYTDTQYF. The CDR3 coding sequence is TGTGCCAGCAGCGTAGGTCTGGGAGGGTACACAGATACGCAGTATTTT.

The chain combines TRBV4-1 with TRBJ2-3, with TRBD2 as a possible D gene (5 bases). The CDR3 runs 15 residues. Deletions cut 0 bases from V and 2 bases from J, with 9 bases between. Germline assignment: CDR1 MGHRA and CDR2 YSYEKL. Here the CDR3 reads CASSQDGDYTDTQYF. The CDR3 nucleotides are TGCGCCAGCAGCCAAGATGGAGACTACACAGATACGCAGTATTTT.

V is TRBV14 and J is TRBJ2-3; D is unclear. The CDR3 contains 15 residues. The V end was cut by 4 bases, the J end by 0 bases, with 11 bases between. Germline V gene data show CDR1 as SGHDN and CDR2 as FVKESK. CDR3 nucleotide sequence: TGTGCCAGCAGCCCTCCGGTAACTAGCACAGATACGCAGTATTTT. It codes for CASSPPVTSTDTQYF.

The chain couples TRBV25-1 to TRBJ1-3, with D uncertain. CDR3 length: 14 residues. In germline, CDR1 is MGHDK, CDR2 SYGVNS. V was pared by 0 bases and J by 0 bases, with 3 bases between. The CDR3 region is CASSEYISGNTIYF. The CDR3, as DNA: TGTGCCAGCAGTGAATATATCTCTGGAAACACCATATATTTT.

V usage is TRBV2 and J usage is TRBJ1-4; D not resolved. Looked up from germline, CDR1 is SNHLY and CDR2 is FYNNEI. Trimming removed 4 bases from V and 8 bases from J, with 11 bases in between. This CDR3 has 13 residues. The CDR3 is CASSALRSEKLFF. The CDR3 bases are TGTGCCAGCAGTGCTCTCCGGAGCGAAAAACTGTTTTTT.

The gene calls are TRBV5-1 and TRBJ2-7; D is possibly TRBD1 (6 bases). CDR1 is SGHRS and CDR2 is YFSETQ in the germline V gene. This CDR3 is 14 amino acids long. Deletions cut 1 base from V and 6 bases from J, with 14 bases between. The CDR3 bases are TGCGCCAGCAGCTTGAACAGGGTGAGGGGCGAGCAGTACTTC. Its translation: CASSLNRVRGEQYF.

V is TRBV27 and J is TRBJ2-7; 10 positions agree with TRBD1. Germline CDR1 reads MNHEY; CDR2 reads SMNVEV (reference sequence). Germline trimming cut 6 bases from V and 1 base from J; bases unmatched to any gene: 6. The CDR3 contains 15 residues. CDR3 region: CASSPGTGASYEQYF. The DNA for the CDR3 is TGTGCCAGCAGCCCGGGGACAGGGGCGTCCTACGAGCAGTACTTC.

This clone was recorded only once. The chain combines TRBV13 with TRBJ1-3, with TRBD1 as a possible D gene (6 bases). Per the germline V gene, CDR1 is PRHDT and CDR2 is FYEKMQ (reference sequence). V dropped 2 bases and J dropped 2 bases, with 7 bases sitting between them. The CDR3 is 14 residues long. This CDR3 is CASSLSGAGNTIYF. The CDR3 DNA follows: TGTGCCAGCAGCTTATCAGGGGCTGGAAACACCATATATTTT. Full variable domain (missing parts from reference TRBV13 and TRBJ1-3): AAGVIQSPRHLIKEKRETATLKCYPIPRHDTVYWYQQGPGQDPQFLISFYEKMQSDKGSIPDRFSAQQFSDYHSELNMSSLELGDSALYFCASSLSGAGNTIYFGEGSWLTVV.

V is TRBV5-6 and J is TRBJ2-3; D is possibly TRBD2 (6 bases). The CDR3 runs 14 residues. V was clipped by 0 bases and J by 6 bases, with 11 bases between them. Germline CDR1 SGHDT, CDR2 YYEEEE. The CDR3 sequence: CASSLGGGLDTQYF. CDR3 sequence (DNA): TGTGCCAGCAGCTTGGGGGGAGGCCTGGATACGCAGTATTTT.